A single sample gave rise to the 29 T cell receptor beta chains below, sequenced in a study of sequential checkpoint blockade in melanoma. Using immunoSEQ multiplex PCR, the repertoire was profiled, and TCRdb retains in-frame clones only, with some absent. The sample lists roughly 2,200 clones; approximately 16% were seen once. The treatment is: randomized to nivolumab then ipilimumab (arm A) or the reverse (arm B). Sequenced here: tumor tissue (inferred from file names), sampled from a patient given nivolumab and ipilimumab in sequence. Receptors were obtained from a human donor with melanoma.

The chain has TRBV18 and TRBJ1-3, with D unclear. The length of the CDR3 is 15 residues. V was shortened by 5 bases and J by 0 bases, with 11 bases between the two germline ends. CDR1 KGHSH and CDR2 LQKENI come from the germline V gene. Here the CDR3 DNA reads TGTGCCAGCTCATCGACATTCAGCTCTGGAAACACCATATATTTT. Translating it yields CASSSTFSSGNTIYF. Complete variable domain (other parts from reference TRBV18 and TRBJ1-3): NAGVMQNPRHLVRRRGQEARLRCSPMKGHSHVYWYRQLPEEGLKFMVYLQKENIIDESGMPKERFSAEFPKEGPSILRIQQVVRGDSAAYFCASSSTFSSGNTIYFGEGSWLTVV.

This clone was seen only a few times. In DNA, the CDR3 is TGTGCCAGCAACAAAGGACTAGCGGGGGACGAGCAGTACGTC. Its protein is CASNKGLAGDEQYV. The rearrangement uses TRBV6-8 and TRBJ2-7; TRBD2 matches 13 bases. The CDR3 has 14 amino acids. Trimming removed 7 bases from V and 5 bases from J; junction bases left unmatched: 5. Germline CDR1 reads MNHGY; CDR2 reads SAAAGT.

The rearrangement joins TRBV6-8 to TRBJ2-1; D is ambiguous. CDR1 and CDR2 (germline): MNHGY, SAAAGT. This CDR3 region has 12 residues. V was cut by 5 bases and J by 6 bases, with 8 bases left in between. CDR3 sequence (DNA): TGTGCCAGCAGTGGTCTAGGCAATGAGCAGTTCTTC. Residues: CASSGLGNEQFF.

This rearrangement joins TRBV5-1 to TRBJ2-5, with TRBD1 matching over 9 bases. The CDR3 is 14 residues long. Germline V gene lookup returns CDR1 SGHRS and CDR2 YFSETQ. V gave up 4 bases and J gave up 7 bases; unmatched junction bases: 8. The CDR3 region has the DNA TGCGCCAGCAGCATCGGACAGGGGTCAGGGACCCAGTACTTC. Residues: CASSIGQGSGTQYF. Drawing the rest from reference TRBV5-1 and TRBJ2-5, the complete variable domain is KAGVTQTPRYLIKTRGQQVTLSCSPISGHRSVSWYQQTPGQGLQFLFEYFSETQRNKGNFPGRFSGRQFSNSRSEMNVSTLELGDSALYLCASSIGQGSGTQYFGPGTRLLVL.

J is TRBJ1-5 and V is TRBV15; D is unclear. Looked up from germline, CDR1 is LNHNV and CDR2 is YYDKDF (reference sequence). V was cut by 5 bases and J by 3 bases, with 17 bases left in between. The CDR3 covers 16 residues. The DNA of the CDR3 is TGTGCCACCAGCCGAGGAAGGGCTTGGCACAATCAGCCCCAGCATTTT. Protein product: CATSRGRAWHNQPQHF.

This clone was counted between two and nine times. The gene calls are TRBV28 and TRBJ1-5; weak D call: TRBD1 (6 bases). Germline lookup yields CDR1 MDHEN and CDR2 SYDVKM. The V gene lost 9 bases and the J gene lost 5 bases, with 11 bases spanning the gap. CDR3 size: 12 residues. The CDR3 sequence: CASNRADQPQHF. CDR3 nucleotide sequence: TGTGCCAGTAACAGGGCCGATCAGCCCCAGCATTTT.

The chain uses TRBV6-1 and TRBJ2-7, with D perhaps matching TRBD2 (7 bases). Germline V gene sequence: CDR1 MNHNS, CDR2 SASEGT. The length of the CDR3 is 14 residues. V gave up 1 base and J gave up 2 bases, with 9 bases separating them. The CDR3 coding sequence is TGTGCCAGCAGTGAAGAGGGGGGGCCCTACGAGCAGTACGTC. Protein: CASSEEGGPYEQYV.

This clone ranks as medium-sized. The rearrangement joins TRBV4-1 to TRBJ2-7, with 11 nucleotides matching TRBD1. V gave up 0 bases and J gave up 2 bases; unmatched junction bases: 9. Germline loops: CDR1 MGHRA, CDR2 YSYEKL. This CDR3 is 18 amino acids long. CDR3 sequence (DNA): TGCGCCAGCAGCCAAGAAGGGCCGGGACAGGGGGGAACCTACGAGCAGTACGTC. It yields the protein CASSQEGPGQGGTYEQYV.

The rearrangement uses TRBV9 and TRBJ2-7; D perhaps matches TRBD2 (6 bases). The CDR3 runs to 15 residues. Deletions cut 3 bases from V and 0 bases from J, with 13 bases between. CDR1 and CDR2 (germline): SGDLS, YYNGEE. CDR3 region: CASSAGGFSSYEQYF. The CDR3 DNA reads TGTGCCAGCAGCGCCGGGGGTTTTAGCTCCTACGAGCAGTACTTC.

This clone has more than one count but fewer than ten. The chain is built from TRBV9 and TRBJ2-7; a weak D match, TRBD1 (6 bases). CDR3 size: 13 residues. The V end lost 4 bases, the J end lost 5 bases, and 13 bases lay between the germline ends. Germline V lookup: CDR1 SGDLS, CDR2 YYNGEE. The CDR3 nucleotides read TGTGCCAGCAGCTTAAAGGGGGTCCACGAGCAGTACTTC. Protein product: CASSLKGVHEQYF.

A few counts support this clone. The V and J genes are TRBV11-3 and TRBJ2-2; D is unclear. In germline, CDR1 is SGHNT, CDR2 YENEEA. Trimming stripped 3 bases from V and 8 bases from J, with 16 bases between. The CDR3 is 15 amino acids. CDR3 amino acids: CASSLGRPTGGELFF. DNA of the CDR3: TGTGCCAGCAGCTTGGGCCGGCCTACTGGGGGGGAGCTGTTTTTT.

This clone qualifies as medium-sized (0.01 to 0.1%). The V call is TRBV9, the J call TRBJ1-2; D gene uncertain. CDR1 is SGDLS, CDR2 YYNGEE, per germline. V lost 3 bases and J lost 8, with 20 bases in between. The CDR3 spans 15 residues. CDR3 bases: TGTGCCAGCAGCGCGGAAACGGGGTATCTGGTAGGCTACACCTTC. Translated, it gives CASSAETGYLVGYTF.

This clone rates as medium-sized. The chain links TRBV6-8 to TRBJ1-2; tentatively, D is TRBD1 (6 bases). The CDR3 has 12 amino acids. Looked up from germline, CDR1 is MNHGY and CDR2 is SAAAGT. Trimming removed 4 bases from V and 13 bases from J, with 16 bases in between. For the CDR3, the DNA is TGTGCCAGCAGTTTTACCGGGACACCTTCCACCTTC. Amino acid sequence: CASSFTGTPSTF.

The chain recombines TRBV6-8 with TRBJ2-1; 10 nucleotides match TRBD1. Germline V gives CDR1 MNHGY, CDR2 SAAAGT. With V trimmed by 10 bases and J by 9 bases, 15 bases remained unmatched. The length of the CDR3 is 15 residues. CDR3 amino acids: CAIRSGTGDSSEQFF. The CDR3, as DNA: TGTGCCATCAGGTCCGGGACAGGGGATTCCAGTGAGCAGTTCTTC.

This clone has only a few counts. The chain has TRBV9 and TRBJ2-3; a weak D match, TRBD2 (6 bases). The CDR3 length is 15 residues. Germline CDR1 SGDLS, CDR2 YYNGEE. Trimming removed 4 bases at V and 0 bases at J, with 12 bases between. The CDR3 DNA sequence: TGTGCCAGCAGCTATGCCGGGACTAGCACAGATACGCAGTATTTT. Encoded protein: CASSYAGTSTDTQYF.

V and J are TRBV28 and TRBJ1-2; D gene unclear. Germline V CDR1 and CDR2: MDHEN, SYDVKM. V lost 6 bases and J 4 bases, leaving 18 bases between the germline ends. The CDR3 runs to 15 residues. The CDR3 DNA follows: TGTGCCAGCAGACCCCTCTCCGGGGAAACCTATGGCTACACCTTC. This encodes CASRPLSGETYGYTF.

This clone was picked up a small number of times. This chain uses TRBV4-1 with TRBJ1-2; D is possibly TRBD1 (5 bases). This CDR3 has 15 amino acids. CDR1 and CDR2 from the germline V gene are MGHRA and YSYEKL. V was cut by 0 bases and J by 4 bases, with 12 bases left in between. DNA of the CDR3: TGCGCCAGCAGCCAAGATTTTGACAGCATCTATGGCTACACCTTC. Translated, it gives CASSQDFDSIYGYTF.

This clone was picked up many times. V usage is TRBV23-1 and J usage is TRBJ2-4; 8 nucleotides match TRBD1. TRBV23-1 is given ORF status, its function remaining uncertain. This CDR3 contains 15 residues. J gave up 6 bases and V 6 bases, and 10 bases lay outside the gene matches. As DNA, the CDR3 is TGCGCCAGCAGCCAAGGACAGGGCGAAGGAAACATTCAGTACTTC. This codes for CASSQGQGEGNIQYF.

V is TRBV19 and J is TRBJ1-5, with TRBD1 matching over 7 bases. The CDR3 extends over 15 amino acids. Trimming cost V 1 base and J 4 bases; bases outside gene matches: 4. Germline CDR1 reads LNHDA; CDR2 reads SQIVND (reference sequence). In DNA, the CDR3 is TGTGCCAGTAGTATAGCGGCAGGGGGGAATCAGCCCCAGCATTTT. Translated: CASSIAAGGNQPQHF. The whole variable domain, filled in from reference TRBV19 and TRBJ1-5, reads DGGITQSPKYLFRKEGQNVTLSCEQNLNHDAMYWYRQDPGQGLRLIYYSQIVNDFQKGDIAEGYSVSREKKESFPLTVTSAQKNPTAFYLCASSIAAGGNQPQHFGDGTRLSIL.

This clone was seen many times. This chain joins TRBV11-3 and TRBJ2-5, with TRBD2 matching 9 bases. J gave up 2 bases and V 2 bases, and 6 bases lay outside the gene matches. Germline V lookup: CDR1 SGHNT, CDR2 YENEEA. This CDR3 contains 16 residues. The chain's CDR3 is CASSLWSSGGQETQYF. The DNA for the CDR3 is TGTGCCAGCAGCTTATGGTCCAGCGGGGGGCAAGAGACCCAGTACTTC.

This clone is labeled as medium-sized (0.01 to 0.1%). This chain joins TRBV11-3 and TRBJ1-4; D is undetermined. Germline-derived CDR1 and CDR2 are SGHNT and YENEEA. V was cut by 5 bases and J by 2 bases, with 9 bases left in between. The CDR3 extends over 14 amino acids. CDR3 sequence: CASSPTVTNEKLFF. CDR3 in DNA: TGTGCCAGCAGCCCGACGGTGACTAATGAAAAACTGTTTTTT. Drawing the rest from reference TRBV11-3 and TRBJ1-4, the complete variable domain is EAGVVQSPRYKIIEKKQPVAFWCNPISGHNTLYWYLQNLGQGPELLIRYENEEAVDDSQLPKDRFSAERLKGVDSTLKIQPAELGDSAVYLCASSPTVTNEKLFFGSGTQLSVL.

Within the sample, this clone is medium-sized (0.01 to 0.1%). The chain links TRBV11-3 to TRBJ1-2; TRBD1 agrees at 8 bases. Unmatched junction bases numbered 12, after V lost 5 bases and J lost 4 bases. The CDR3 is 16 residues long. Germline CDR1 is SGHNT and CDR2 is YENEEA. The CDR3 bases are TGTGCCAGCAGCCCTTCCGCCGGGACAGGCTTCTATGGCTACACCTTC. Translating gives CASSPSAGTGFYGYTF. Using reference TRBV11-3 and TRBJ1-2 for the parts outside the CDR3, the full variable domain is EAGVVQSPRYKIIEKKQPVAFWCNPISGHNTLYWYLQNLGQGPELLIRYENEEAVDDSQLPKDRFSAERLKGVDSTLKIQPAELGDSAVYLCASSPSAGTGFYGYTFGSGTRLTVV.

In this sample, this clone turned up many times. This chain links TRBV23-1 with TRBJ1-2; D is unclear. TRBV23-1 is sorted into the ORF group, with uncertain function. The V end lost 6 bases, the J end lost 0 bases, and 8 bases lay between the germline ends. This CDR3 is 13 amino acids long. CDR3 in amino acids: CASSPVPNYGYTF. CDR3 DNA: TGCGCCAGCAGCCCAGTCCCTAACTATGGCTACACCTTC.

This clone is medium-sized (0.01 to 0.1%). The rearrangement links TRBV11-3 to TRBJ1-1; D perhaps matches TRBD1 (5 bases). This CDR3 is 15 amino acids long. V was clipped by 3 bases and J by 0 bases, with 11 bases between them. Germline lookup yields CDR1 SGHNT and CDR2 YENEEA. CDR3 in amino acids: CASSLGWGMNTEAFF. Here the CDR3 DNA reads TGTGCCAGCAGCTTGGGTTGGGGGATGAACACTGAAGCTTTCTTT.

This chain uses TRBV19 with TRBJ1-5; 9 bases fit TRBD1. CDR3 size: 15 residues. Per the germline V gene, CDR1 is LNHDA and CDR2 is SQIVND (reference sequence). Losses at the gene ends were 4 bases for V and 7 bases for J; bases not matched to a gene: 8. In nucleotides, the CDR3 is TGTGCCAGTAGTACCTCCGGGACAGGGAACCAGCCCCAGCATTTT. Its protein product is CASSTSGTGNQPQHF. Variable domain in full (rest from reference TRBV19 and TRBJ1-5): DGGITQSPKYLFRKEGQNVTLSCEQNLNHDAMYWYRQDPGQGLRLIYYSQIVNDFQKGDIAEGYSVSREKKESFPLTVTSAQKNPTAFYLCASSTSGTGNQPQHFGDGTRLSIL.

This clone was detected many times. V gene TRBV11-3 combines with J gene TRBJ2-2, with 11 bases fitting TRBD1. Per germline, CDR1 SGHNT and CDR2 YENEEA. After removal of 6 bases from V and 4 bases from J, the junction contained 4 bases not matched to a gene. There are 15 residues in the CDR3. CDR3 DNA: TGTGCCAGCAGTCGGGACAGGGGGGGCACCGGGGAGCTGTTTTTT. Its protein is CASSRDRGGTGELFF.

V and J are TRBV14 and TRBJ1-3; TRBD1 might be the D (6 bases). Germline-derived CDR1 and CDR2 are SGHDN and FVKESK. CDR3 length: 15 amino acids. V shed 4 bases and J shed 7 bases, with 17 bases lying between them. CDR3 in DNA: TGTGCCAGCAGCCGATTAGGGTTCCAGGGGAACACCATATATTTT. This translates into CASSRLGFQGNTIYF.

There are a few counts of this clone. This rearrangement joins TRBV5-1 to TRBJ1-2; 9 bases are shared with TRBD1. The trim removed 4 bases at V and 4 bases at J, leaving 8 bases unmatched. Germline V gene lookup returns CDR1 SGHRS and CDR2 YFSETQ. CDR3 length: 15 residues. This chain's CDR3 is CASSARGQGLYGYTF. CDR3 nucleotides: TGCGCCAGCAGCGCCCGGGGACAGGGCCTCTATGGCTACACCTTC.

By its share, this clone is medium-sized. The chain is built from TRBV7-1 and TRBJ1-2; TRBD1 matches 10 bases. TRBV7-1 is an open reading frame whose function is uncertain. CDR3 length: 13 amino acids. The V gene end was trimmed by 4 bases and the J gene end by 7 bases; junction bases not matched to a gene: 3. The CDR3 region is CASSFDRGLGYTF. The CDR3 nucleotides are TGTGCCAGCAGCTTCGACAGGGGGCTTGGCTACACCTTC.